This entry lists 4 T cell receptor beta chains sequenced from one sample in a study of T cell repertoires in cytomegalovirus infection. In TCRdb, the reads were re-called with MiXCR into one record per CDR3 protein. The sample lists about 740,000 distinct CDR3 sequences, approximately 40% seen once, with about 2.8% in the top ten. Sequencing input: PBMCs. These receptors all come from a human donor in good health (CMV status not recorded). Some clones in this sample may be carry-over from other donors' samples.

The sample holds a few counts of this clonotype. The chain couples TRBV29-1 to TRBJ2-6; D is undetermined. Germline CDR1 SQVTM, CDR2 ANQGSEA. This CDR3 comprises 12 residues. Trimming cost V 3 bases and J 3 bases, with 3 bases left between them. The CDR3 protein is CSVDGGANVLTF. CDR3 coding DNA: TGCAGCGTTGATGGTGGGGCCAACGTCCTGACTTTC. The whole variable domain, filled in from reference TRBV29-1 and TRBJ2-6, reads SAVISQKPSRDICQRGTSLTIQCQVDSQVTMMFWYRQQPGQSLTLIATANQGSEATYESGFVIDKFPISRPNLTFSTLTVSNMSPEDSSIYLCSVDGGANVLTFGAGSRLTVL.

On this clonotype itself: Compared with germline, one end of the junction differs, possibly owing to a read error. The rearrangement uses TRBV10-3 and TRBJ2-1; 8 bases fit TRBD2. CDR1 and CDR2 from the germline V gene are ENHRY and SYGVKD. CDR3 length equals 12 residues. The CDR3 sequence is CSIGTSVYEQFF. CDR3 DNA sequence: TGTTCCATCGGGACTAGTGTTTATGAGCAGTTCTTC.

The chain links TRBV6-1 to TRBJ1-6; 9 positions agree with TRBD1. CDR1 is MNHNS, CDR2 SASEGT, per germline. The CDR3 spans 16 residues. The V gene end was trimmed by 6 bases and the J gene end by 9 bases; junction bases not matched to a gene: 12. The CDR3 loop is CASRPRTGAVPSPLHF. The CDR3 DNA is TGTGCCAGCAGACCACGGACAGGGGCGGTTCCTTCACCCCTCCACTTT.

In this sample, this clonotype turned up a few times. V usage is TRBV28 and J usage is TRBJ2-5; 9 nucleotides match TRBD2. CDR1 is MDHEN, CDR2 SYDVKM, per germline. Trimming removed 7 bases from V and 1 base from J; junction bases left unmatched: 13. The CDR3 has 17 amino acids. The CDR3 sequence is CASTPWPSGTFQETQYF. The CDR3 DNA follows: TGTGCCAGCACCCCGTGGCCTAGCGGGACCTTCCAAGAGACCCAGTACTTC. The full variable domain, rest sourced from reference TRBV28 and TRBJ2-5, is DVKVTQSSRYLVKRTGEKVFLECVQDMDHENMFWYRQDPGLGLRLIYFSYDVKMKEKGDIPEGYSVSREKKERFSLILESASTNQTSMYLCASTPWPSGTFQETQYFGPGTRLLVL.